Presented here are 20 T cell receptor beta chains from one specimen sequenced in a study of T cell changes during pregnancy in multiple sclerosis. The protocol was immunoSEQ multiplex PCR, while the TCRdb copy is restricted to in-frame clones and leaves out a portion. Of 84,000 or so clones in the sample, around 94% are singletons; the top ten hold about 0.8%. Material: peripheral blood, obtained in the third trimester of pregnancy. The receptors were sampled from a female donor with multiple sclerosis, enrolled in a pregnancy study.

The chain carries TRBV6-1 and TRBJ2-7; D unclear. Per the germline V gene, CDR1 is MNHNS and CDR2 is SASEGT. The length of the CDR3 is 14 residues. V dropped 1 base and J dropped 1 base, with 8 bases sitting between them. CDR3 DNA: TGTGCCAGCAGTGAAGGTCCGGGTTCCTACGAGCAGTACTTC. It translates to CASSEGPGSYEQYF.

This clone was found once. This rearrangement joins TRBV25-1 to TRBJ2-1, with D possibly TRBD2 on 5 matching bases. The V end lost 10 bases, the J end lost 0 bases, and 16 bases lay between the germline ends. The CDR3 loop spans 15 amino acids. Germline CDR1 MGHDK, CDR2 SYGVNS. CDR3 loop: CATLSSGGSYNEQFF. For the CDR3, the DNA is TGTGCCACCCTGTCGAGCGGAGGCTCCTACAATGAGCAGTTCTTC.

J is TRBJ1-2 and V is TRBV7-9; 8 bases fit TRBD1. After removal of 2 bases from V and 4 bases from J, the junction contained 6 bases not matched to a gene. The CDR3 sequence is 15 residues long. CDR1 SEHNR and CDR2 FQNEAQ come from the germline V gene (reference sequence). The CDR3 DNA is TGTGCCAGCAGCTTATCCGGACAGGGACTCTATGGCTACACCTTC. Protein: CASSLSGQGLYGYTF.

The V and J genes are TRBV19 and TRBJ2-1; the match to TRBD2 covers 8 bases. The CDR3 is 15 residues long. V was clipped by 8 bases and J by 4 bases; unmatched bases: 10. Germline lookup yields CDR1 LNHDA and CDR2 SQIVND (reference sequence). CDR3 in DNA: TGTGCCAGTTCCTCGACGGGAGGGCCTTACAATGAGCAGTTCTTC. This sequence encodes CASSSTGGPYNEQFF. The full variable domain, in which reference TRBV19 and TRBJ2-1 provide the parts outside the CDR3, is DGGITQSPKYLFRKEGQNVTLSCEQNLNHDAMYWYRQDPGQGLRLIYYSQIVNDFQKGDIAEGYSVSREKKESFPLTVTSAQKNPTAFYLCASSSTGGPYNEQFFGPGTRLTVL.

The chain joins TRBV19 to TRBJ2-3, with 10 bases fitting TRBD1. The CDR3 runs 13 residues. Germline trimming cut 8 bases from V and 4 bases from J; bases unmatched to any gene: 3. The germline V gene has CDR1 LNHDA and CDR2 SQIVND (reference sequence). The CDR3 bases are TGTGCCAGTTGGGGACAGGGGTCAGATACGCAGTATTTT. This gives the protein CASWGQGSDTQYF.

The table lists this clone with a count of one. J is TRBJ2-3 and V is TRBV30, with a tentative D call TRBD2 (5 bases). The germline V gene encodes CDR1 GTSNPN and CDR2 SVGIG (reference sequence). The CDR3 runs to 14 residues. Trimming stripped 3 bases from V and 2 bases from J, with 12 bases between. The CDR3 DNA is TGTGCCTGGAGCGGAGGATTTTACACAGATACGCAGTATTTT. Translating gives CAWSGGFYTDTQYF.

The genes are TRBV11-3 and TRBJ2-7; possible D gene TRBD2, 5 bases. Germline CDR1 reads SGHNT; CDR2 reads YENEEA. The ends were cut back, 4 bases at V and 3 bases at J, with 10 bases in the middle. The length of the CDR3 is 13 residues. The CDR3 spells CASSSRTGYEQYF. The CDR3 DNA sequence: TGTGCCAGCAGCTCCAGGACTGGCTACGAGCAGTACTTC.

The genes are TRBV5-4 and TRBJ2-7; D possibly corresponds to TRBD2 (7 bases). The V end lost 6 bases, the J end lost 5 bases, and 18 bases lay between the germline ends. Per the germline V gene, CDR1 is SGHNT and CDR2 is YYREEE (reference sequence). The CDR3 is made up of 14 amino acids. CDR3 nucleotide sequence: TGTGCCAGCACCTGGGGGGGGCGCTTTAACGAGCAGTACTTC. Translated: CASTWGGRFNEQYF.

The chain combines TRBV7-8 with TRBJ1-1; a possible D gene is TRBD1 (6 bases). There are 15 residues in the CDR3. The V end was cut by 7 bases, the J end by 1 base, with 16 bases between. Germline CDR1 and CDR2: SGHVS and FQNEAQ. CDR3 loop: CASIPNRVPNTEAFF. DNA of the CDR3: TGTGCCAGCATCCCTAACAGGGTCCCGAACACTGAAGCTTTCTTT.

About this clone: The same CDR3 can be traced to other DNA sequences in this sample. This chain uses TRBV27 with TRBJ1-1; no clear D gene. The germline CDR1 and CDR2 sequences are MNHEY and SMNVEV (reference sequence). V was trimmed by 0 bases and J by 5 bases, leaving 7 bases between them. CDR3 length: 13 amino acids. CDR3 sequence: CASSLSGVTEAFF. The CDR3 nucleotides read TGTGCCAGCAGTTTATCCGGGGTGACTGAAGCTTTCTTT.

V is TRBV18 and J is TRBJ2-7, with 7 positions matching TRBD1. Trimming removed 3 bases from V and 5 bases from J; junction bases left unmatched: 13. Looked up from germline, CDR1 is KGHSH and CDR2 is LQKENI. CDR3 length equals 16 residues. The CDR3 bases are TGTGCCAGCTCACCTAGACAGGGCCCGAGAGGGGACGAGCAGTACTTC. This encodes CASSPRQGPRGDEQYF.

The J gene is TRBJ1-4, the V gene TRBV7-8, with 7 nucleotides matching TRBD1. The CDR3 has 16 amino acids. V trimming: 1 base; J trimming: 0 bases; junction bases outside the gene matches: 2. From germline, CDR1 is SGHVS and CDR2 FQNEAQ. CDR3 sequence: CASSLGRGATNEKLFF. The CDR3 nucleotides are TGTGCCAGCAGCTTAGGCAGGGGGGCAACTAATGAAAAACTGTTTTTT.

The DNA of the CDR3 is TGTGCCAGCAGGTACAACCCAAGCGGGGAGCTGTTTTTT. It yields the protein CASRYNPSGELFF. The chain employs TRBV6-1 and TRBJ2-2; D gene uncertain. The germline CDR1 and CDR2 sequences are MNHNS and SASEGT. The V end lost 6 bases, the J end lost 7 bases, and 12 bases lay between the germline ends. The length of the CDR3 is 13 residues.

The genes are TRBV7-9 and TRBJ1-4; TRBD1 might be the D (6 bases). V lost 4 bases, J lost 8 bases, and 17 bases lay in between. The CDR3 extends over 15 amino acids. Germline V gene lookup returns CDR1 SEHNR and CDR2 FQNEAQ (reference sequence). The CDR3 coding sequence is TGTGCCAGCAGCTCATATACAGGGTTGAGAGAAAAACTGTTTTTT. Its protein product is CASSSYTGLREKLFF. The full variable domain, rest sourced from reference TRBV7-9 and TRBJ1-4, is DTGVSQNPRHKITKRGQNVTFRCDPISEHNRLYWYRQTLGQGPEFLTYFQNEAQLEKSRLLSDRFSAERPKGSFSTLEIQRTEQGDSAMYLCASSSYTGLREKLFFGSGTQLSVL.

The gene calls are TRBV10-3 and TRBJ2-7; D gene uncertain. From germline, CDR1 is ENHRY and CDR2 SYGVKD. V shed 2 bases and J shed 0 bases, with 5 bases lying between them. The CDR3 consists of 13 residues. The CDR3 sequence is CAISEGSSYEQYF. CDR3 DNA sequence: TGTGCCATCAGTGAGGGTAGCTCCTACGAGCAGTACTTC.

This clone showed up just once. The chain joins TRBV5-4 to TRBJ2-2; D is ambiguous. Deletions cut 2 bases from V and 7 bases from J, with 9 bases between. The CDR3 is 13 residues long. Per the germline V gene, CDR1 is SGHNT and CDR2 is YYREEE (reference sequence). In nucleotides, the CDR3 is TGTGCCAGCAGCTTAAGCGCCAGCGGGGAGCTGTTTTTT. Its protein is CASSLSASGELFF.

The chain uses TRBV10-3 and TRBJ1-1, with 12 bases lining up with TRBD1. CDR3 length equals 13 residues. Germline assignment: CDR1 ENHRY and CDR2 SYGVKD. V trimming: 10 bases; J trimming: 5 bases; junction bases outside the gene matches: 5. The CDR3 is CATRDRGRTEAFF. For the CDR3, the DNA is TGTGCCACCCGGGACAGGGGGCGGACTGAAGCTTTCTTT.

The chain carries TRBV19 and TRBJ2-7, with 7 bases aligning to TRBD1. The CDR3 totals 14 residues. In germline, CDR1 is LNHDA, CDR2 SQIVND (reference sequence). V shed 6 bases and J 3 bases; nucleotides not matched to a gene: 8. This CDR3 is CASRGPGQFYEQYF. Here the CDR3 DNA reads TGTGCCAGTAGGGGGCCGGGACAGTTCTACGAGCAGTACTTC.

CDR3 in DNA: TGTGCCAGCTTCAGGGATAGCGGGAGCTACTACAATGAGCAGTTCTTC. Amino acids: CASFRDSGSYYNEQFF. V gene TRBV18 combines with J gene TRBJ2-1; 9 bases agree with TRBD2. Germline V CDR1 and CDR2: KGHSH, LQKENI. V lost 7 bases and J lost 3; bases outside the gene matches: 10. The CDR3 is made up of 16 amino acids.

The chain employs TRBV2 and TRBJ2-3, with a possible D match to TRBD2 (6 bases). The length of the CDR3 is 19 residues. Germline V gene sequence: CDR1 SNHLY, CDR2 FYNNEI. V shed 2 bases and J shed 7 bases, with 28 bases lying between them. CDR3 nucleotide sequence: TGTGCCAGCAGTGAATTAGTTGTGGGGGGAAGGAGTGGCGGACATACGCAGTATTTT. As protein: CASSELVVGGRSGGHTQYF.